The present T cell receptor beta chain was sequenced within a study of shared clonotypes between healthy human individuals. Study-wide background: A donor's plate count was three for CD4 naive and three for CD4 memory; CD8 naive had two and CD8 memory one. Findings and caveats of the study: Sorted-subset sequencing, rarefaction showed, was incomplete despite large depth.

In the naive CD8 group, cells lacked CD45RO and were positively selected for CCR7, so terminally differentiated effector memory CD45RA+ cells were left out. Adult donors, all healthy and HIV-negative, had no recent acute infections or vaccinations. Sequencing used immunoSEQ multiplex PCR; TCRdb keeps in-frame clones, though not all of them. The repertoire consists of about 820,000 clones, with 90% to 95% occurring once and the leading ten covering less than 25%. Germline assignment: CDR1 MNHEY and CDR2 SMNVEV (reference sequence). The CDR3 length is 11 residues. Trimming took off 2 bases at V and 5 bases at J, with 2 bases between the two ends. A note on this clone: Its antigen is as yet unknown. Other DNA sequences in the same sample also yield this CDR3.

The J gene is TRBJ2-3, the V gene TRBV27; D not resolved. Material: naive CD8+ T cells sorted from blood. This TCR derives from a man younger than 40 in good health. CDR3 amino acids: CASSLGDTQYF. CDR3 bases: TGTGCCAGCAGTTTAGGAGATACGCAGTATTTT.